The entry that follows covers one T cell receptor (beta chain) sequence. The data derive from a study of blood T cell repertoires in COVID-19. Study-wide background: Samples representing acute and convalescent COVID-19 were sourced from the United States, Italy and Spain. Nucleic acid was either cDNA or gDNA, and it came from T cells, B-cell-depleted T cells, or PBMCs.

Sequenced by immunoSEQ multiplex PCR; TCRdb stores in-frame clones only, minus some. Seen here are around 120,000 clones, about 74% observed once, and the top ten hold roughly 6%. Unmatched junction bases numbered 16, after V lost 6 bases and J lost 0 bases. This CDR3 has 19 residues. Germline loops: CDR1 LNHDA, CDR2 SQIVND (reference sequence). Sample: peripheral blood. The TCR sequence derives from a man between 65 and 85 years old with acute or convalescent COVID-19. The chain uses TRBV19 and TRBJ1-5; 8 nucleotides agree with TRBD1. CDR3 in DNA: TGTGCCAGTAGAGGTGGGACAGGAGGAACGAGTTATAGCAATCAGCCCCAGCATTTT. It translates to CASRGGTGGTSYSNQPQHF.